This T cell receptor (beta chain) was captured by sequencing in a study of regulatory T cells in long-lasting Graves disease. Library construction for TCR beta used iRepertoire HTBI primers and Arm-PCR of CDR3 regions. TCRdb re-derived calls from the multiplex PCR reads in MiXCR, one entry per CDR3 protein. The table records 250,000 to 300,000 distinct CDR3 sequences, roughly 21% of them present only once. Time point given: persistent/refractory GD, antithyroid drugs over 5 years with positive TRAb. The TCR library was made from RNA that had been extracted from PBMCs in TRIzol. This receptor was obtained from a female donor with Graves disease. The sample in question was peripheral blood mononuclear cells (PBMCs), obtained when the disease was refractory, from a patient treated with antithyroid drugs.

The CDR3 is CASTQFRGSGANVLTF. In DNA form, the CDR3 reads TGTGCCAGCACCCAATTTCGGGGCTCTGGGGCCAACGTCCTGACTTTC. V gene TRBV2 combines with J gene TRBJ2-6; D is perhaps TRBD2 (5 bases). The V gene lost 7 bases and the J gene lost 0 bases, with 13 bases spanning the gap. This CDR3 is 16 amino acids long. Germline loops: CDR1 SNHLY, CDR2 FYNNEI.